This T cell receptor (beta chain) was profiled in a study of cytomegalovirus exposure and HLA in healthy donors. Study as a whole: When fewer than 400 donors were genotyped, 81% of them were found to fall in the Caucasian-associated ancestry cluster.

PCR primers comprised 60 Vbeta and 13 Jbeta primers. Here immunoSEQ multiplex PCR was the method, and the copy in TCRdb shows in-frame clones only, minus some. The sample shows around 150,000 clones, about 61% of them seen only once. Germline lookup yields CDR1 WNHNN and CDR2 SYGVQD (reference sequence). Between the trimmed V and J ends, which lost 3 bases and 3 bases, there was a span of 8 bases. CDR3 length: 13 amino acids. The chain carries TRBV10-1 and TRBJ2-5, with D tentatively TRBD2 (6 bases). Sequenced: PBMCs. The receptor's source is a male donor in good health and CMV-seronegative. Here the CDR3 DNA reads TGCGCCAGCAGTGAAGGCGGGGAAGAGACCCAGTACTTC. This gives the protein CASSEGGEETQYF.